These T cell receptor beta chains were read from a single sample in a study of chemoradiotherapy in HPV16-positive cancers. Generated by immunoSEQ multiplex PCR, the TCRdb table keeps only in-frame clones and is missing some. The table includes over 20,000 clones, roughly 84% detected once. The specimen was blood, collected from a patient who underwent chemoradiotherapy. The receptor set was obtained from a human donor with HPV-associated anogenital cancer. Both conserved end residues are part of each CDR3. The D gene is left open where the match is weak. Rows give clone size only sometimes, using once, few, many, or a class for an expanded clone.

j_gene,d_gene,v_gene,abundance,CDR3nt,CDR3aa
TRBJ1-1,NA,TRBV6-5,NA,TGTGCCAGCAGTTACGGGCTGGTGAACACTGAAGCTTTCTTT,CASSYGLVNTEAFF
TRBJ2-7,NA,TRBV18,NA,TGTGCCAGCTCACCACGGGAAGGGGCGGCCTACGAGCAGTACTTC,CASSPREGAAYEQYF
TRBJ1-5,NA,TRBV28,NA,TGTGCCAGCAGTCCCAGGGTTGGAGGTCAGCCCCAGCATTTT,CASSPRVGGQPQHF
TRBJ1-5,NA,TRBV19,once,TGTGCCAGTAGTATAGTCCCGGGGCCCAATCAGCCCCAGCATTTT,CASSIVPGPNQPQHF
TRBJ1-3,NA,TRBV5-1,NA,TGCGCCAGCAGCTTGGGGGCGCCTGGAAACACCATATATTTT,CASSLGAPGNTIYF
TRBJ2-3,NA,TRBV7-2,NA,TGTGCCAGCAGCCCCTCGGTTTTTCCCGGGGATACGCAGTATTTT,CASSPSVFPGDTQYF
TRBJ2-2,NA,TRBV29-1,NA,TGCAGCGTCTTCCTAGCTTCGGGCGGGGAGCTGTTTTTT,CSVFLASGGELFF
TRBJ1-1,NA,TRBV9,NA,TGTGCCAGCAGCCCTGACCTGGGGAGGACTGAAGCTTTCTTT,CASSPDLGRTEAFF
TRBJ2-1,TRBD2,TRBV7-8,NA,TGTGCCAGCAGCCCCAATCGTGCGGGGGGGGCGGTCTATGAGCAGTTCTTC,CASSPNRAGGAVYEQFF
TRBJ1-4,NA,TRBV29-1,NA,TGCAGCGTAGGACTTGGGACTAATGAAAAACTGTTTTTT,CSVGLGTNEKLFF
TRBJ1-4,TRBD1,TRBV27,NA,TGTGCCAGCAGCTCCCGACAGGGGGCTAATGAAAAACTGTTTTTT,CASSSRQGANEKLFF
TRBJ2-2,TRBD1,TRBV9,NA,TGTGCCAGCAGCCCGCGATTGGGACAGGGGGCGTCCGGGGAGCTGTTTTTT,CASSPRLGQGASGELFF
TRBJ2-1,TRBD1,TRBV19,NA,TGTGCCAGTAGTCCCCGACAGGGAACCTACAATGAGCAGTTCTTC,CASSPRQGTYNEQFF
TRBJ1-6,TRBD1,TRBV5-1,NA,TGCGCCAGCAGTTCCGGGACAGGGGACTCACCCCTCCACTTT,CASSSGTGDSPLHF
TRBJ1-4,TRBD1,TRBV11-2,NA,TGTGCCAGCAGTCCCGGGACAGGGCACGAAAAACTGTTTTTT,CASSPGTGHEKLFF
TRBJ2-1,TRBD2,TRBV30,NA,TGTGCCTGGAGTTACTCGGGGGGTGCCGGCCGAAATGAGCAGTTCTTC,CAWSYSGGAGRNEQFF
TRBJ1-1,NA,TRBV21-1,NA,TGTGCCAGCAGGGACAGAATAAACACTGAAGCTTTCTTT,CASRDRINTEAFF
TRBJ2-1,TRBD2,TRBV7-3,NA,TGTGCCAGCAGCTTAAACGGCGGGAGGGCCGGGTACAATGAGCAGTTCTTC,CASSLNGGRAGYNEQFF
TRBJ1-3,NA,TRBV10-3,NA,TGTGCCATCAGTGAGCTTACGGTGAGCTCTGGAAACACCATATATTTT,CAISELTVSSGNTIYF
TRBJ1-1,NA,TRBV9,NA,TGTGCCAGCAGCGTAGAGGGGGGCGGCGGGAACACTGAAGCTTTCTTT,CASSVEGGGGNTEAFF
TRBJ1-5,TRBD1,TRBV2,NA,TGTGCCAGCAGTGATTCGGACAGGGCCCAGCCCCAGCATTTT,CASSDSDRAQPQHF
TRBJ2-5,TRBD2,TRBV19,NA,TGTGCCAGTAGCGGACTAGCGGGAGTAGGAGAGACCCAGTACTTC,CASSGLAGVGETQYF
TRBJ2-6,NA,TRBV5-1,NA,TGCGCCAGCAGCCCGGGAGACGGTGTCAACGTCCTGACTTTC,CASSPGDGVNVLTF
TRBJ2-7,NA,TRBV6-1,NA,TGTGCCAGCAGCGTCGACAGTGATGGACCGTACGAGCAGTACTTC,CASSVDSDGPYEQYF
TRBJ2-7,NA,TRBV18,NA,TGTGCCAGCTCACCGACACAGGCCTACGAGCAGTACTTC,CASSPTQAYEQYF
TRBJ2-5,NA,TRBV5-8,NA,TGTGCCAGCAGCTTTTTACGAGAGACCCAGTACTTC,CASSFLRETQYF
TRBJ1-4,NA,TRBV30,NA,TGTGCCTGGAGTCCCCAGGGGTTAGGGATCGAGGGTGAAAAACTGTTTTTT,CAWSPQGLGIEGEKLFF
TRBJ2-2,TRBD1,TRBV29-1,NA,TGCAGCGTTGTGGCGGGACAGGGGCGAATCACCGGGGAGCTGTTTTTT,CSVVAGQGRITGELFF
TRBJ2-7,NA,TRBV11-2,NA,TGTGCCAGCAGCCGTATGGACCCAGACTACGAGCAGTACTTC,CASSRMDPDYEQYF
TRBJ2-1,TRBD2,TRBV5-1,NA,TGCGCCAGCAGCTTGGCCAGGGGGACTAGCGGGACGCGGTTCTTC,CASSLARGTSGTRFF
TRBJ1-3,TRBD1,TRBV7-6,NA,TGTGCCAGCAGCCCACAGGGGTCTGGAAACACCATATATTTT,CASSPQGSGNTIYF
TRBJ1-5,NA,TRBV19,NA,TGTGCCAGTAGACCAACAGGTAGCAATCAGCCCCAGCATTTT,CASRPTGSNQPQHF
TRBJ2-2,TRBD2,TRBV9,NA,TGTGCCAGCAGCGAAGGGGGACTAGCGGGGGCCATTAGGACCGGGGAGCTGTTTTTT,CASSEGGLAGAIRTGELFF
TRBJ1-1,TRBD1,TRBV18,NA,TGTGCCAGCTCGGAGTCCGGGACAGACATCATCTTCTTT,CASSESGTDIIFF
TRBJ1-5,TRBD1,TRBV30,NA,TGTGCCTGGAGCGAAGGGACAGTGAATCAGCCCCAGCATTTT,CAWSEGTVNQPQHF
TRBJ2-2,TRBD1,TRBV19,NA,TGTGCCAGTAGTAAGGGACAGAGGAACACCGGGGAGCTGTTTTTT,CASSKGQRNTGELFF
TRBJ2-1,NA,TRBV7-2,NA,TGTGCCAGCAGCTTAGCGGGGGCAGGGGTAGCCAATGAGCAGTTCTTC,CASSLAGAGVANEQFF
TRBJ2-7,NA,TRBV6-1,NA,TGTGCCAGCGGGGTAGGGATCTACGAGCAGTACTTC,CASGVGIYEQYF
TRBJ1-2,NA,TRBV7-9,NA,TGTGCCAGCAGCCCTACGACCTATGGAAACTATGGCTACACCTTC,CASSPTTYGNYGYTF
TRBJ1-1,TRBD1,TRBV19,NA,TGTGCCAGTAGTATCGGCAGGGGGCGAGAAGCTTTCTTT,CASSIGRGREAFF
TRBJ1-4,NA,TRBV2,NA,TGTGCCAGCAGCCCCGGGGCAGGGTCGAATGAAAAACTGTTTTTT,CASSPGAGSNEKLFF
TRBJ2-3,TRBD1,TRBV5-1,NA,TGCGCCAGCAGCCCGGGACAGGAGACAGATACGCAGTATTTT,CASSPGQETDTQYF
TRBJ1-1,TRBD1,TRBV18,NA,TGTGCCAGCTCTCAGGGGGGGGACACTGAAGCTTTCTTT,CASSQGGDTEAFF
TRBJ2-5,NA,TRBV29-1,NA,TGCAGCGTTGCGGTCGGGCAGGGATGGGAGACCCAGTACTTC,CSVAVGQGWETQYF
TRBJ2-7,TRBD1,TRBV4-3,NA,TGCGCCAGCAGCCAGAGGACAGGGGGCGTCTACGAGCAGTACTTC,CASSQRTGGVYEQYF
TRBJ1-5,NA,TRBV6-6,NA,TGTGCCAGCAGCCAGACGGATAGCAATCAGCCCCAGCATTTT,CASSQTDSNQPQHF
TRBJ2-5,NA,TRBV2,NA,TGTGCCAGCCCTGAGGGGTCCAGGGAGAAGGAAGAGACCCAGTACTTC,CASPEGSREKEETQYF
TRBJ1-6,NA,TRBV5-6,NA,TGTGCCAGCAGCGCCCGGTTGAGCTCCTATAATTCACCCCTCCACTTT,CASSARLSSYNSPLHF
TRBJ2-5,NA,TRBV14,NA,TGTGCCAGCAGCCAAGTTGGTGAGGTTTTCTTGAGTACCCAAGAGACCCAGTACTTC,CASSQVGEVFLSTQETQYF
TRBJ1-6,NA,TRBV18,NA,TGTGCCAGCTGGTCCGGGGCTCTAAATTCACCCCTCCACTTT,CASWSGALNSPLHF
TRBJ2-1,NA,TRBV29-1,NA,TGCAGCGTTGACGGGGGCGCCCCCAATGAGCAGTTCTTC,CSVDGGAPNEQFF
TRBJ2-1,TRBD2,TRBV19,once,TGTGCCAGTAGTATCCGAACTAGCGGGGGGGCCCCCAATGAGCAGTTCTTC,CASSIRTSGGAPNEQFF
TRBJ2-7,NA,TRBV5-8,NA,TGTGCCAGCAGCTTGTACGGGGAGCAGTACTTC,CASSLYGEQYF
TRBJ2-7,NA,TRBV7-2,few,TGTGCCAGCGGAAGGGGGGAGACTTCCTACGAGCAGTACTTC,CASGRGETSYEQYF
TRBJ1-2,NA,TRBV9,NA,TGTGCCAGCAGCATTACTTCCTTGGGGAGCGGCTACACCTTC,CASSITSLGSGYTF
TRBJ2-1,NA,TRBV19,NA,TGTGCCAGTAGTGACCTAACACAGTCCTCCTACAATGAGCAGTTCTTC,CASSDLTQSSYNEQFF
TRBJ2-5,NA,TRBV18,NA,TGTGCCAGCTCACCACCGCTTTCCTCCCAGGGGAGGGACCTCGCAGAGACCCAGTACTTC,CASSPPLSSQGRDLAETQYF